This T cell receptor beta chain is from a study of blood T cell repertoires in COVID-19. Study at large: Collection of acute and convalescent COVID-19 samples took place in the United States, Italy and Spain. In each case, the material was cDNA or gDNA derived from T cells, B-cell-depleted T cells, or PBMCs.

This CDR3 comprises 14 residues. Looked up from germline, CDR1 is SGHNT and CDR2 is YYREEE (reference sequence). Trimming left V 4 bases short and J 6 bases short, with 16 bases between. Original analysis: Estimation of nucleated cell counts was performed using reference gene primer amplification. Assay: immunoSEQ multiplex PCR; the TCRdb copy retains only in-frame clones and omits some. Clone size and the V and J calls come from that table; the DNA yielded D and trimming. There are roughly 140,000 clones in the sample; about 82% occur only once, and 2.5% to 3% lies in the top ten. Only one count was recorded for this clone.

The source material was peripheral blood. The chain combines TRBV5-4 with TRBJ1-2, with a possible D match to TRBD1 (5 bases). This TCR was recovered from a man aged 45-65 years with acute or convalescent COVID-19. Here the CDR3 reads CASSLTGGVDGYTF. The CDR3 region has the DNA TGTGCCAGCAGCCTAACAGGCGGTGTAGATGGCTACACCTTC.